The TCR beta chain under discussion was sequenced for a study of T cells in Graves' hyperthyroidism and ophthalmopathy. V was cut by 1 base and J by 3 bases, with 6 bases left in between. CDR3 size: 13 residues. Looked up from germline, CDR1 is KGHDR and CDR2 is SFDVKD. RNA transcripts gave rise to amplified TCR beta CDR3 regions. A set of HTBI primers served as the primers for a first-round RT-PCR of the TCR CDR3. TCRdb re-analysed the multiplex PCR reads in MiXCR, keeping a single row per CDR3 protein. The sample contains 600,000 to 850,000 distinct CDR3 sequences, around 20% of which appear only once. Clinical symptoms, serum thyroxine, TRAb, thyroid ultrasound and orbital computed tomography established diagnosis. This clonotype was picked up many times.

This rearrangement joins TRBV24-1 to TRBJ2-7; D gene ambiguous. This sequence was found in a woman aged 45 to 65 with Graves' hyperthyroidism that later progressed to Graves' ophthalmopathy. Material for sequencing was blood. DNA for the CDR3: TGTGCCACCAGTGATTTTTACGGCTACGAGCAGTACTTC. Translated: CATSDFYGYEQYF.